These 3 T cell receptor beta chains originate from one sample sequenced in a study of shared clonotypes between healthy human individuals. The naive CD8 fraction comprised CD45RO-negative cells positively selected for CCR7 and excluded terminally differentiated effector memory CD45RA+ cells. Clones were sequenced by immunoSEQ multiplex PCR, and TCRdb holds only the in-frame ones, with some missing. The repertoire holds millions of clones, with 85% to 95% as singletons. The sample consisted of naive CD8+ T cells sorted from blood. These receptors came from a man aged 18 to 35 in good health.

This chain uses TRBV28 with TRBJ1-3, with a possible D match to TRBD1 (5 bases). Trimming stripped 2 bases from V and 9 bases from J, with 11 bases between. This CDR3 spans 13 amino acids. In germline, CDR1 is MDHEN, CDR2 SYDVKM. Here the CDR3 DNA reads TGTGCCAGCAGTTTAAGGGGTGTGAGCACCATATATTTT. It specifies CASSLRGVSTIYF. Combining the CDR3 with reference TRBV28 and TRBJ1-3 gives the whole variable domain DVKVTQSSRYLVKRTGEKVFLECVQDMDHENMFWYRQDPGLGLRLIYFSYDVKMKEKGDIPEGYSVSREKKERFSLILESASTNQTSMYLCASSLRGVSTIYFGEGSWLTVV.

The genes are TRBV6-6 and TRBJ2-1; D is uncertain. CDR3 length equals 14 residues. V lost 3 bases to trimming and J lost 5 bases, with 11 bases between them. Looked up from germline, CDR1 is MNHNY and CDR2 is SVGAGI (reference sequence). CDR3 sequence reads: CASSYDDVHNEQFF. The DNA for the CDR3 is TGTGCCAGCAGTTATGATGACGTACACAATGAGCAGTTCTTC.

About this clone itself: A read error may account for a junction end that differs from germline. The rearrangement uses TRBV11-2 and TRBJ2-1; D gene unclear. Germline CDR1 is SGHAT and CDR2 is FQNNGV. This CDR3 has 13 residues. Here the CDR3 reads CASSLASSNEQFF. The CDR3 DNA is TGTGCCAGCAGCTTAGCATCCTCCAATGAGCAGTTCTTC.